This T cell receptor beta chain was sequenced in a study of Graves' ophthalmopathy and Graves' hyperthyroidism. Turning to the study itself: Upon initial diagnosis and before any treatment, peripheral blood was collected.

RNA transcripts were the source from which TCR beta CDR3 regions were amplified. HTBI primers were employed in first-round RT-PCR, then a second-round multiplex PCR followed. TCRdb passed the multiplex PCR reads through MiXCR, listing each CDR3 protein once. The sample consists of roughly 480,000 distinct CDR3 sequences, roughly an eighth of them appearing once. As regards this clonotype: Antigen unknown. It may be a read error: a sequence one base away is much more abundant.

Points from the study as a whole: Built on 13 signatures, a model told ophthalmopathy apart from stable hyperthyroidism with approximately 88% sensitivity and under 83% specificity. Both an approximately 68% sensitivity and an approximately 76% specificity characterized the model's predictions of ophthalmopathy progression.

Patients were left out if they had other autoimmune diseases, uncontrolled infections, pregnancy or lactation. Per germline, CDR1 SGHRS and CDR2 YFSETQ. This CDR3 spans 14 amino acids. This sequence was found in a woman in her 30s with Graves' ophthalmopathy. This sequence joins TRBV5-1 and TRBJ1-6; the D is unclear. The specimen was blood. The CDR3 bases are TGCGCCAGCAGCAAGGACGGACGTAATTCACACCTCCACTTT. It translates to CASSKDGRNSHLHF.